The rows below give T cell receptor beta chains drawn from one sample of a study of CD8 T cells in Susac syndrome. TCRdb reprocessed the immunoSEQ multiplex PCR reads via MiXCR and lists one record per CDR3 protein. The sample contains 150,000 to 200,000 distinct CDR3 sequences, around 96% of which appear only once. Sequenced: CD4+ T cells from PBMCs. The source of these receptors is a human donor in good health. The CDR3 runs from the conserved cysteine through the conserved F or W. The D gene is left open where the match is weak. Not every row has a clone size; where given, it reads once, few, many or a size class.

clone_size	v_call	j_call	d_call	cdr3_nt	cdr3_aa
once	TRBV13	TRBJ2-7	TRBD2	TGTGCCAGCAGCCCCGGACTAGCGGGGGAAACCTACGAGCAGTACTTC	CASSPGLAGETYEQYF
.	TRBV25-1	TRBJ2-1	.	TGTGCCAGCAGTGATCCGTGGGCGCCGAATGAGCAGTTCTTC	CASSDPWAPNEQFF
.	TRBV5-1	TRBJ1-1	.	TGCGCCAGCAGCCCAGGGACACAAGTTGAAGCTTTCTTT	CASSPGTQVEAFF
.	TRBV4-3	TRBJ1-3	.	TGCGCCAGCAGCCAAGAGCGATCAGGGATTTCTGGAAACACCATATATTTT	CASSQERSGISGNTIYF
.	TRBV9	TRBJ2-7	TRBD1	TGTGCCAGCAGCGCGGGACAGGGGACCTACGAGCAGTACTTC	CASSAGQGTYEQYF
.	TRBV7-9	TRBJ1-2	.	TGTGCCAGCAGCCCCTACGGGTCAGGACATGGCTACACCTTC	CASSPYGSGHGYTF
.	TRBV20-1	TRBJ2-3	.	TGCAGTGCTAGCTATGAGGGTAGCACAGATACGCAGTATTTT	CSASYEGSTDTQYF
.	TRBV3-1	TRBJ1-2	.	TGTGCCAGCAGCCACGGGGAGAATGGCTACACCTTC	CASSHGENGYTF
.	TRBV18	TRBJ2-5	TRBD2	TGTGCCAGCTCACCGCCACTCGGACTAGCGGGGGTCCGTGAGACCCAGTACTTC	CASSPPLGLAGVRETQYF
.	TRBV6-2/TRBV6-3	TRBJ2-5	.	TGTGCCAGCAGTCCCGATGATCGTTTCCAAGAGACCCAGTACTTC	CASSPDDRFQETQYF
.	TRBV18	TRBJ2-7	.	TGTGCCAGCTCACCACCGAGGCGGGCAGCATGGTACGAGCAGTACTTC	CASSPPRRAAWYEQYF
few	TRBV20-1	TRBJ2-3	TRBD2	TGCAGTGCTAGACTAGCGGGGGGCACAGATACGCAGTATTTT	CSARLAGGTDTQYF
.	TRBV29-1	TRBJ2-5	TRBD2	TGCAGCGTCGATACTAGCGGGGTAGGAGAGACCCAGTACTTC	CSVDTSGVGETQYF
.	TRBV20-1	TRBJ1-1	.	TGCAGTGCCGGGGAATCAAACACTGAAGCTTTCTTT	CSAGESNTEAFF
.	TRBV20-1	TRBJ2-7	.	TGCAGTGCTCTAAGAGGCCAGGCTTCCTACGAGCAGTACTTC	CSALRGQASYEQYF
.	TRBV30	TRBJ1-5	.	TGTGCCTGGAGTCGGAACAGGGACAATCAGCCCCAGCATTTT	CAWSRNRDNQPQHF
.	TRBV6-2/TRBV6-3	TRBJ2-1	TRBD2	TGTGCCAGCAGTGGACTAGACTCCTACAATGAGCAGTTCTTC	CASSGLDSYNEQFF
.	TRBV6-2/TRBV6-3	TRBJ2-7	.	TGTGCCAGCAGCCCCGGACCGCCGGGCCTCTACGAGCAGTACTTC	CASSPGPPGLYEQYF
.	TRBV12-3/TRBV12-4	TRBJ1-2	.	TGTGCCAGCAGCCTTTCTCTGGGGACCTATGGCTACACCTTC	CASSLSLGTYGYTF
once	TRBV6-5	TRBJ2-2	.	TGTGCCAGCTGGAAGGGGGGGAACACCGGGGAGCTGTTTTTT	CASWKGGNTGELFF
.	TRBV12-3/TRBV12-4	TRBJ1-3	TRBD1	TGTGCCAGCAAGACAGGGGTCGGAAACACCATATATTTT	CASKTGVGNTIYF
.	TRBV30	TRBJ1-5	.	TGTGCCTGGGGTGAAGAGCCCCAGCATTTT	CAWGEEPQHF
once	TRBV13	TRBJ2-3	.	TGTGCCAGCAGCTTGCAGGGGATCACAGATACGCAGTATTTT	CASSLQGITDTQYF
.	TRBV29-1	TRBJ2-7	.	TGCAGCGCATCACCGGGACCGCTAGGAGACTACGAGCAGTACTTC	CSASPGPLGDYEQYF
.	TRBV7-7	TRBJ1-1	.	TGTGTCGACACTGGGACTGAAGCTTTCTTT	CVDTGTEAFF
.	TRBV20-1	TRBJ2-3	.	TGCAGTGCTACTGGCACAGATACGCAGTATTTT	CSATGTDTQYF
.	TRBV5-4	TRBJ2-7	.	TGTGCCAGCAGCTTGGGAGGGTCCTCCACTATGGGGGAGCAGTACTTC	CASSLGGSSTMGEQYF
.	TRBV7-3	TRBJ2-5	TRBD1	TGTGCCAGCAGCTGGGATCCGGGACAGCAAGAGACCCAGTACTTC	CASSWDPGQQETQYF
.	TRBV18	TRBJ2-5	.	TGTGCCAGCTCACCGGACGGGCCCAGCCAGTACTTC	CASSPDGPSQYF
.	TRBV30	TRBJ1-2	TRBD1	TGTGCCTGGAGCCCTCGGACAGGGAACTATGGCTACACCTTC	CAWSPRTGNYGYTF
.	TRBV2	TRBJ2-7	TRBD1	TGTGCCAGCAGTGGCCTTCGACAGGGGCCTTACTACGAGCAGTACTTC	CASSGLRQGPYYEQYF
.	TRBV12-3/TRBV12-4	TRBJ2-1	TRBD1	TGTGCCAGCAGTAGGACAGGCTCCTACAATGAGCAGTTCTTC	CASSRTGSYNEQFF
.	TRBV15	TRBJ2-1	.	TGTGCCACCAGCAGAGGATACAATGAGCAGTTCTTC	CATSRGYNEQFF
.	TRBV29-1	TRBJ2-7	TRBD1	TGCAGCGTTCGGACAGGGTGGCACGAGCAGTACTTC	CSVRTGWHEQYF
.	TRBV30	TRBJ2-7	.	TGTGCCTGGAGCTCCCCTCCCCTGGGCGAGCAGTACTTC	CAWSSPPLGEQYF
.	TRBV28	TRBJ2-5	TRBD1	TGTGCCAGCAGTCCGCCGGGACAGGTCACGGCCCAGTACTTC	CASSPPGQVTAQYF
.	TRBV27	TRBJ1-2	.	TGTGCCAGCAGTACACAGGGAAATGGCTACACCTTC	CASSTQGNGYTF
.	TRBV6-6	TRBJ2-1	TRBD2	TGTGCCAGCAGTTCCCCTCTAGCGGGGTCCTACAATGAGCAGTTCTTC	CASSSPLAGSYNEQFF
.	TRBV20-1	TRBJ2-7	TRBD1	TGCAGTGCTAGAGACCCCCGGACAGGGCGCTACGAGCAGTACTTC	CSARDPRTGRYEQYF
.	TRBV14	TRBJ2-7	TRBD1	TGTGCCAGCAGCCAGCCCGGGGACAGGGGTAACGAGCAGTACTTC	CASSQPGDRGNEQYF
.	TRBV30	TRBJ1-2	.	TGTGCCTGGAGTGTACCCATCAACTATGGCTACACCTTC	CAWSVPINYGYTF
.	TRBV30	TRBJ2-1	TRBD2	TGTGCCTGGACTCGGACTAGAGGTCACAATGAGCAGTTCTTC	CAWTRTRGHNEQFF
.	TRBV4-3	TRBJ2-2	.	TGCGCCAGCAGCCAAGGTCAGCTCGAGGTTCGGACCGGGGAGCTGTTTTTT	CASSQGQLEVRTGELFF
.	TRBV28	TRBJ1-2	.	TGTGCCAGCAGTTTACCCCACAGCTTCTATGGCTACACCTTC	CASSLPHSFYGYTF
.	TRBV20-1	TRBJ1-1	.	TGCAGTGCTAGAGATGATGCACAAATGAACACTGAAGCTTTCTTT	CSARDDAQMNTEAFF
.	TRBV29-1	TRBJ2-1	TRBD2	TGCAGCGTTGAGGGAGGGGCGTCTTTCTACAATGAGCAGTTCTTC	CSVEGGASFYNEQFF
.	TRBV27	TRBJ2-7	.	TGTGCCAGCACCCACGCCCCCGGGGGCTACGAGCAGTACTTC	CASTHAPGGYEQYF
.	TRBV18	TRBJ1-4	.	TGTGCCAGCTCACCGCCTCCAGGGCGGGAAAAACTGTTTTTT	CASSPPPGREKLFF